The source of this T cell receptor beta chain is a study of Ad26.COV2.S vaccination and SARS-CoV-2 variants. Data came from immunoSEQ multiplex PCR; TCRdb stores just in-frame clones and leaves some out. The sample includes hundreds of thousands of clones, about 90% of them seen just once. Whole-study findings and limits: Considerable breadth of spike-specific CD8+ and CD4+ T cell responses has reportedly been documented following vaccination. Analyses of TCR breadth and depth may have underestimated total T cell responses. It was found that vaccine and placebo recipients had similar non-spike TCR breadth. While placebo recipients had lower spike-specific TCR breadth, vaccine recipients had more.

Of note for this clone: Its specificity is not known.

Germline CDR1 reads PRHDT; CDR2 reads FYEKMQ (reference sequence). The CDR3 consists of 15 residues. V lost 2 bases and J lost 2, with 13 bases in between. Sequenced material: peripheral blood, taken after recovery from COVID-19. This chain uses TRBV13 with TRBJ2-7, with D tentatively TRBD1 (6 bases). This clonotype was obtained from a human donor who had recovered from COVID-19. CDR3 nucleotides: TGTGCCAGCAGCTTATGGCAGGGGAAGACCTACGAGCAGTACTTC. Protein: CASSLWQGKTYEQYF.